The 3 T cell receptor beta chains given below trace back to one sample, sequenced in a study of cytotoxic CD8 clonotypes in ibrutinib-treated CLL (dated by TCRdb to the early 2020s). Sample time point, as interpreted from the label and publication: more than 10 months on ibrutinib. The library was built by means of the immunoSEQ multiplex PCR assay. As stored in TCRdb, this immuneACCESS dataset retains in-frame rearrangements with V and J assigned. A fraction of the clones does not appear; measured against another copy, unresolved V genes explain less than half of the discrepancy, and the remainder lacks a known reason. The sample profile shows 200,000 to 250,000 clones; 70% of them were found once. The ten biggest clones cover about 6.2% of the sample. Sequenced material: PBMCs, taken after 12 months of ibrutinib treatment. All receptors come from a human donor with chronic lymphocytic leukemia.

The chain combines TRBV27 with TRBJ1-1; the match to TRBD1 covers 7 bases. CDR1 and CDR2 from the germline V gene are MNHEY and SMNVEV (reference sequence). This CDR3 comprises 12 residues. Germline trimming cut 5 bases from V and 8 bases from J; bases unmatched to any gene: 5. The chain's CDR3 is CASSDTGAEAFF. The DNA for the CDR3 is TGTGCCAGCAGTGATACAGGGGCAGAAGCTTTCTTT.

V usage is TRBV7-3 and J usage is TRBJ2-7; TRBD1 agrees at 7 bases. In germline, CDR1 is SGHTA, CDR2 FQGTGA. V was clipped by 1 base and J by 5 bases; unmatched bases: 20. The CDR3 is made up of 19 amino acids. The CDR3 sequence: CASSLNLGRGYRVWDEQYF. The CDR3 nucleotides are TGTGCCAGCAGCTTAAATCTTGGCAGGGGGTATCGGGTCTGGGACGAGCAGTACTTC.

The rearrangement links TRBV2 to TRBJ1-5; 11 bases map to TRBD1. The CDR3 is made up of 15 amino acids. V lost 6 bases and J lost 4; bases outside the gene matches: 5. Germline-derived CDR1 and CDR2 are SNHLY and FYNNEI. CDR3 protein: CASRGGQGVNQPQHF. As DNA, the CDR3 is TGTGCCAGCAGGGGGGGACAGGGGGTGAATCAGCCCCAGCATTTT.